This T cell receptor (beta chain) was recorded in a study of molecular identifiers for immune sequencing clone quantification (dated by TCRdb to the late 2010s). Study-level background: In a replicate experiment, RNA from roughly 20,000 or 100,000 naive CD8 T cells was split into five aliquots, four of which were sequenced. This methods study benchmarked molecular-identifier clustering-based TCR repertoire sequencing (MIDCIRS) and TCR RNA copy counting, using CD8 T cells to do so.

The investigation overall reported the following: About 3 recovered TCR RNA copies per cell were obtained by modeling, versus about ten by digital PCR, implying a capture efficiency of about 30%. The naive libraries included spiked-in Jurkat TCR RNA (over nine copies' worth), and this RNA is not part of the donor repertoire. Without barcode sub-clustering, chimeric consensus sequences inflated TCR diversity; chimeras reached as high as 47%. Identical TCR molecules sharing a barcode could cause highly expanded clone sizes to be underestimated. In CMV-specific effector cells, clones with more than 20 RNA copies accounted for over 99% of molecules, whereas in naive cells such clones accounted for under 1%. Spiked-in Jurkat TCR RNA equivalent to a single cell was reported to be detectable even among some 910,000 naive CD8 T cells.

Libraries of naive CD8 T cells were generated from about 20,000 to 1,000,000 sorted cells, with 10%, 30% or 50% of the purified RNA used. Naive CD8 T cells, defined as CD8+CD4-CCR7+CD45RA+, were FACS-sorted into RLT Plus buffer on a BD FACSAria II. Detection sensitivity was tested by spiking Jurkat RNA equal to 9 to 10 TCR copies' worth into samples containing roughly 19,000-1,000,000 naive CD8 T cells. Enrichment of CD8 T cells was performed with RosetteSep CD8+ T Cell Enrichment Cocktail and Ficoll-Paque, after which ACK red cell lysis was carried out. This clonotype showed up just once. Its antigen remains undetermined. At one end the junction does not follow the germline gene, possibly because of a read error. Libraries came from PCR. Sequenced using a NextSeq 500. Preparation of bulk TCR libraries followed a previously described approach, with the TCR primers listed in Table S5. Purification of total RNA was performed with the Qiagen AllPrep DNA/RNA kit. Before any analysis, reads coming from multiple sequencing runs of the same library were combined into one pool. As for the authors' bioinformatics: Reads were retained only if an exact TCR constant sequence was present, and the retained reads were trimmed to 150 nt and grouped according to their 12-nt molecular barcodes. Within each barcode group, reads were sub-clustered at a 15% Levenshtein threshold, and quality-weighted consensus sequences were built per RNA molecule. Non-functional sequences were filtered out, along with any lower-count sequence sitting one edit away from another sequence. Based on a fit of two negative binomial distributions, barcode sub-clusters having less than 20% of the maximum read count were discarded. TCRdb trimmed the raw reads at Q25, called clones with MiXCR and kept productive beta chains. For every CDR3 protein sequence, its rows merge into one entry that carries the most common genes and DNA. None of the V and J calls come from the authors' own analysis; TCRdb made them. In all, the sample holds about half a million distinct CDR3 sequences, and around 23% of those were seen once. The ten largest clones take up 0.7% to 0.9% of the sample.

This TCR was sampled from a human donor in good health. Some libraries in this study had Jurkat cell RNA spiked in. The sample consisted of naive CD8+ T cells from blood, with Jurkat cell RNA spiked in. The sample's cell subset or site label, decoded: FACS-sorted CD8+CD4-CCR7+CD45RA+ naive T cells.

The bases read TGCGCCAGCAGCCCGGCAGGGGGGAGCTACGTGCAGTACTTC. It specifies CASSPAGGSYVQYF. The chain is encoded by TRBV4-1 joined to TRBJ2-7; matching of 7 bases hints at TRBD1 as the D gene. Reading from cysteine to phenylalanine, the CDR3 counts 14 amino acids. Only CDR3 DNA remains: 42 bases, in frame from the first base. Via the germline V gene, CDR1 is MGHRA and CDR2 YSYEKL.